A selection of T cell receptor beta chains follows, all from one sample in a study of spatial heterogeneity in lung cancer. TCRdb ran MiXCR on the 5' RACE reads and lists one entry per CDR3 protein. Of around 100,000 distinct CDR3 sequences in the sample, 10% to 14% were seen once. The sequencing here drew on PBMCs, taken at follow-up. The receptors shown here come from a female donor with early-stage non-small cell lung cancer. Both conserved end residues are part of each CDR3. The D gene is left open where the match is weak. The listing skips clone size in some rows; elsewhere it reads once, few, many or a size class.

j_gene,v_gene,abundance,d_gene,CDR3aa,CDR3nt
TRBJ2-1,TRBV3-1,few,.,CASRPGVIRGNNEQFF,TGTGCCAGCCGCCCAGGGGTCATCAGGGGCAACAATGAGCAGTTCTTC
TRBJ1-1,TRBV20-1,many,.,CSANSRARGSEAFF,TGCAGTGCCAATTCTCGGGCCCGAGGCTCTGAAGCTTTCTTT
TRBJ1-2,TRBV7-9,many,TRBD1,CASSNWDRVVYGYTF,TGTGCCAGCAGCAACTGGGACAGGGTCGTCTATGGCTACACCTTC
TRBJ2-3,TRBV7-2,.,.,CASSSQSTDTQYF,TGTGCCAGCAGCTCGCAGAGCACAGATACGCAGTATTTT
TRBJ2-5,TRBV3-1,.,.,CVSSRTNQETQYF,TGTGTCAGCAGCCGGACCAACCAAGAGACCCAGTACTTC
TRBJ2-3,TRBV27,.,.,CASRPNSERTQYF,TGTGCCAGCCGCCCCAATTCAGAGCGTACGCAGTATTTT
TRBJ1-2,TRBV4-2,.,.,CASSQDYGSNYGYTF,TGTGCCAGCAGCCAAGATTACGGGAGCAACTATGGCTACACCTTC
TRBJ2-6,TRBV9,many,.,CASSTDSSSGANVLTF,TGTGCCAGCAGCACGGACAGTAGCTCTGGGGCCAACGTCCTGACTTTC
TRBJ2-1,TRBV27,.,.,CASSPSRLAANEQFF,TGTGCCAGCAGCCCTAGTCGGCTAGCAGCTAATGAGCAGTTCTTC
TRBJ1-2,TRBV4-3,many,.,CASSQDFGATINYGYTF,TGCGCCAGCAGCCAAGATTTTGGGGCGACGATCAACTATGGCTACACCTTC
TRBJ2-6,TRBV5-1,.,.,CASSLAGRGAGANVLTF,TGCGCCAGCAGCTTGGCCGGCAGGGGAGCTGGGGCCAACGTCCTGACTTTC
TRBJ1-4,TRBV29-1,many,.,CSVVSNGEKLFF,TGCAGCGTTGTTTCAAATGGTGAAAAACTGTTTTTT
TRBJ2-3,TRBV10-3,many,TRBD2,CAIAGSGISTDTQYF,TGTGCCATCGCGGGTAGCGGGATTAGCACAGATACGCAGTATTTT
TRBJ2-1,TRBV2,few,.,CASSPYYNEQFF,TGTGCCAGCAGTCCCTACTACAATGAGCAGTTCTTC
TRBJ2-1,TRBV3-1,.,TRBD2,CASSVLAGVGNEQFF,TGTGCCAGCAGCGTACTAGCGGGAGTAGGCAATGAGCAGTTCTTC
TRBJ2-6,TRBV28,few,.,CASSLSRRAGANVLTF,TGTGCCAGCAGTTTATCACGCCGGGCTGGGGCCAACGTCCTGACTTTC
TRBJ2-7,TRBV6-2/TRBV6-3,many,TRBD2,CASTVAGAAYEQYF,TGTGCCAGCACTGTAGCGGGAGCAGCCTACGAGCAGTACTTC
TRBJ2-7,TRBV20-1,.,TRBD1,CSARDGEQGAYEQYF,TGCAGTGCTAGAGATGGGGAACAGGGGGCCTACGAGCAGTACTTC
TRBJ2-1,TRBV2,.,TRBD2,CASSGTSGSAGYNEQFF,TGTGCCAGCAGCGGGACTAGCGGGAGCGCCGGTTACAATGAGCAGTTCTTC